This T cell receptor (beta chain) was documented in a study of cytomegalovirus exposure and HLA in healthy donors. Study results and limitations: Rates of TCR association differed by HLA locus in a later analysis, with DRB1 highest and HLA-C lowest. Among CMV-associated TCR beta chains, most appeared HLA-restricted in a later analysis. Under in vitro conditions, a few CMV-associated chains were confirmed as specific for CMV antigens.

This clone has just a few counts. Its antigen remains unknown. There are 12 residues in the CDR3. The V end was cut by 7 bases, the J end by 0 bases, with 5 bases between. In germline, CDR1 is MDHEN, CDR2 SYDVKM. The PCR made use of 60 Vbeta and 13 Jbeta primers. Data came from immunoSEQ multiplex PCR; TCRdb stores just in-frame clones and leaves some out. The sample gives roughly 150,000 clones, 55% to 70% of which show up once; about 3% is in the top ten. When sampled, the donors appeared nominally healthy, though they likely had unrecorded immune exposures. The sequence derives from a woman aged 30 to 39 in good health and CMV-seropositive. The J gene is TRBJ2-3, the V gene TRBV28; D may be TRBD2 (5 bases). Source material: PBMCs. CDR3 bases: TGTGCCAGCACGGGGAGCACAGATACGCAGTATTTT. This translates into CASTGSTDTQYF.